This T cell receptor (beta chain) was captured by sequencing in a study of shared clonotypes between healthy human individuals. Across the whole study: Each donor contributed plates that comprised three CD4 naive, three CD4 memory, two CD8 naive and one CD8 memory.

It was across several immunoSEQ plates that each subset's genomic DNA was evenly split. The protocol was immunoSEQ multiplex PCR, while the TCRdb copy is restricted to in-frame clones and leaves out a portion. This repertoire shows about 2.3 million clones, roughly 93% found once; its top ten account for about 0.37%. This receptor was obtained from a man aged 18 to 29 in good health. Some clones in this sample may be carry-over from other donors' samples. Source material: naive CD4+ T cells from PBMCs. Documented subset: CD45RA+ positively selected.

The CDR3 coding sequence is TGTGCCAGCCTCCCCCCGGGGTCCCCTGGCTACACCTTC. It yields the protein CASLPPGSPGYTF. The chain uses TRBV7-9 and TRBJ1-2; D is unresolved. This CDR3 is 13 amino acids long. Germline V CDR1 and CDR2: SEHNR, FQNEAQ (reference sequence). V was shortened by 8 bases and J by 7 bases, with 17 bases between the two germline ends.